The 29 T cell receptor beta chains given below trace back to one sample, sequenced in a study of response to subunit inactivated influenza vaccine (dated by TCRdb to 2017 to 2018). Libraries were built with RT-PCR. The sequencer listed for this sample is Illumina HiSeq 2500. TCRdb's own reprocessing of the public reads used fastp at Q25 and MiXCR and kept productive beta chains. Under each unique CDR3 protein, matching rows form one entry showing the most common genes and DNA. Across this sample there are 500,000 to 600,000 distinct CDR3 sequences, with about 12% seen only once. The top ten clones comprise roughly a tenth of the sample. Sequencing was performed on PBMCs from blood, taken on the day of vaccination. The source of these receptors is a man in his forties or fifties who received an inactivated influenza vaccine. Donor details come from another sample of the same person, matched by shared clones.

The chain joins TRBV7-2 to TRBJ1-2, with TRBD1 as a possible D gene (6 bases). With 5 bases removed from V and 5 bases from J, the gap between germline ends came to 18 bases. This CDR3 comprises 15 residues. Germline CDR1 SGHTA, CDR2 FQGNSA. CDR3 DNA: TGTGCCAGCAGCCCAAGGACAGCGTTGGAGTATGGCTACACCTTC. Translation gives CASSPRTALEYGYTF.

CDR3 region: CASSQGVTNEKLFF. In DNA, the CDR3 is TGTGCCAGCAGCCAAGGGGTAACTAATGAAAAACTGTTTTTT. The chain joins TRBV4-2 to TRBJ1-4; D remains unclear. This CDR3 has 14 amino acids. V dropped 1 base and J dropped 1 base, with 4 bases sitting between them. From germline, CDR1 is LGHNA and CDR2 YNFKEQ.

This clonotype was counted a few times. The J gene is TRBJ1-6, the V gene TRBV11-2, with D perhaps TRBD1 (5 bases). The CDR3 covers 15 residues. V gave up 3 bases and J gave up 0 bases, with 6 bases separating them. The germline gives CDR1 SGHAT, CDR2 FQNNGV. The CDR3 sequence is CASSLGLSYNSPLHF. The CDR3 bases are TGTGCCAGCAGCTTGGGACTCTCCTATAATTCACCCCTCCACTTT.

Ten or more counts support this clonotype. The J gene is TRBJ2-7, the V gene TRBV4-1; D may be TRBD1 or TRBD2 (5 bases each). Germline values: CDR1 MGHRA, CDR2 YSYEKL. The V end lost 5 bases, the J end lost 3 bases, and 11 bases lay between the germline ends. The CDR3 is made up of 13 amino acids. CDR3 in DNA: TGCGCCAGCAGCTTCGGGGCCGACTACGAGCAGTACTTC. Its protein is CASSFGADYEQYF.

The chain combines TRBV2 with TRBJ1-1; D is unclear. The CDR3 has 13 amino acids. Germline V gene lookup returns CDR1 SNHLY and CDR2 FYNNEI. V shed 3 bases and J shed 7 bases, with 12 bases lying between them. CDR3 in amino acids: CASSENSSFEAFF. In DNA form, the CDR3 reads TGTGCCAGCAGTGAGAACAGTTCCTTTGAAGCTTTCTTT.

This clonotype occurred a few times. This chain joins TRBV20-1 and TRBJ1-2; 8 nucleotides line up with TRBD1. V dropped 3 bases and J dropped 8; count of bases not matched to a gene: 8. There are 13 residues in the CDR3. The V gene's germline CDR1 is DFQATT and CDR2 SNEGSKA (reference sequence). The CDR3 protein is CSASPGQVYGYTF. In DNA form, the CDR3 reads TGCAGTGCTAGTCCGGGACAGGTATACGGCTACACCTTC.

This clonotype has only a few counts. V gene TRBV28 combines with J gene TRBJ1-1; D possibly corresponds to TRBD1 (6 bases). Germline values: CDR1 MDHEN, CDR2 SYDVKM. The CDR3 has 16 amino acids. The V end was cut by 8 bases, the J end by 4 bases, with 23 bases between. DNA of the CDR3: TGTGCCAGCCCGCCGCCTCTCGGGGGCGTGGGCACTGAAGCTTTCTTT. Its protein product is CASPPPLGGVGTEAFF.

This clonotype was recorded many times. This chain joins TRBV2 and TRBJ1-5; D is possibly TRBD1 (6 bases). V was pared by 6 bases and J by 10 bases, with 13 bases between. Germline-derived CDR1 and CDR2 are SNHLY and FYNNEI. The CDR3 length is 12 residues. The CDR3 bases are TGTGCCAGCAGAAAACTACAGGGTCCCCAGCATTTT. Protein sequence: CASRKLQGPQHF.

In this sample, this clonotype turned up a few times. This chain connects TRBV7-2 to TRBJ2-5; the match to TRBD2 covers 9 bases. Trimming removed 3 bases from V and 5 bases from J; junction bases left unmatched: 4. The germline CDR1 and CDR2 sequences are SGHTA and FQGNSA. The CDR3 is 14 amino acids. In nucleotides, the CDR3 is TGTGCCAGCAGCTTGATAGCGGGGGTTGAGACCCAGTACTTC. It specifies CASSLIAGVETQYF.

The V gene is TRBV11-1, the J gene TRBJ1-1, with unresolved D. The V end lost 6 bases, the J end lost 3 bases, and 17 bases lay between the germline ends. Germline V gene data show CDR1 as SGHAT and CDR2 as FQDESV (reference sequence). The CDR3 length is 15 residues. The CDR3 here is CASSRMEDADTEAFF. CDR3 DNA sequence: TGTGCCAGCAGTCGTATGGAGGATGCGGACACTGAAGCTTTCTTT.

This clonotype was picked up a small number of times. This chain links TRBV6-1 with TRBJ2-5; maybe TRBD2 (7 bases). The CDR3 length is 13 residues. Germline values: CDR1 MNHNS, CDR2 SASEGT. Trimming stripped 6 bases from V and 5 bases from J, with 13 bases between. The CDR3 bases are TGTGCCAGCAGGACGGGGGGCAGGGAGACCCAGTACTTC. Translated, it gives CASRTGGRETQYF.

The gene calls are TRBV12-3 or TRBV12-4 and TRBJ2-3; no clear D. This CDR3 region has 12 residues. V was cut by 7 bases and J by 1 base, with 6 bases left in between. CDR3: CASTYGTDTQYF. The CDR3 DNA follows: TGTGCCAGCACCTACGGCACAGATACGCAGTATTTT.

This clonotype was seen only a few times. The chain is built from TRBV20-1 and TRBJ2-2, with TRBD2 matching 11 bases. Germline V CDR1 and CDR2: DFQATT, SNEGSKA (reference sequence). The CDR3 runs 15 residues. The CDR3: CSFRASGRYTGELFF. Here the CDR3 DNA reads TGCAGCTTCCGGGCTAGCGGGAGGTACACCGGGGAGCTGTTTTTT.

Many counts were recorded for this clonotype. The V call is TRBV7-2, the J call TRBJ2-7; 7 bases line up with TRBD1. The V gene's germline CDR1 is SGHTA and CDR2 FQGNSA. This CDR3 has 14 amino acids. J lost 0 bases, V lost 4 bases, and 3 bases had no gene match. The CDR3 here is CASSWDRSSYEQYF. The CDR3 coding sequence is TGTGCCAGCAGCTGGGACAGAAGCTCCTACGAGCAGTACTTC. The entire variable domain, with the rest obtained from reference TRBV7-2 and TRBJ2-7, is as follows: GAGVSQSPSNKVTEKGKDVELRCDPISGHTALYWYRQSLGQGLEFLIYFQGNSAPDKSGLPSDRFSAERTGGSVSTLTIQRTQQEDSAVYLCASSWDRSSYEQYFGPGTRLTVT.

The rearrangement links TRBV9 to TRBJ2-7, with 8 bases fitting TRBD2. The trim removed 0 bases at V and 4 bases at J, leaving 12 bases unmatched. The germline CDR1 and CDR2 sequences are SGDLS and YYNGEE. The CDR3 runs to 17 residues. The CDR3 protein is CASSVATGGSGKYEQYF. CDR3 bases: TGTGCCAGCAGCGTAGCTACGGGGGGGAGCGGCAAGTACGAGCAGTACTTC. The full variable domain, rest sourced from reference TRBV9 and TRBJ2-7, is DSGVTQTPKHLITATGQRVTLRCSPRSGDLSVYWYQQSLDQGLQFLIQYYNGEERAKGNILERFSAQQFPDLHSELNLSSLELGDSALYFCASSVATGGSGKYEQYFGPGTRLTVT.

The gene calls are TRBV19 and TRBJ1-1; 12 bases agree with TRBD1. The germline V gene has CDR1 LNHDA and CDR2 SQIVND (reference sequence). The CDR3 consists of 13 residues. Trimming cost V 7 bases and J 6 bases; bases outside gene matches: 3. The CDR3, as DNA: TGTGCCAGTATGGGACAGGGGGCATCTGAAGCTTTCTTT. It translates to CASMGQGASEAFF.

This clonotype was found a few times. The V call is TRBV4-3, the J call TRBJ2-7, with D maybe TRBD2 (5 bases). V lost 3 bases and J lost 6, with 12 bases in between. The CDR3 length is 13 residues. Germline assignment: CDR1 LGHNA and CDR2 YSLEER. CDR3 region: CASSHTHGVEQYF. The CDR3 DNA is TGCGCCAGCAGCCATACGCACGGGGTCGAGCAGTACTTC.

V is TRBV7-2 and J is TRBJ2-4, with D possibly matching TRBD1 (5 bases). Looked up from germline, CDR1 is SGHTA and CDR2 is FQGNSA. The CDR3 covers 14 residues. V dropped 1 base and J dropped 9 bases, with 13 bases sitting between them. CDR3 amino acids: CASSLGQTQSIQYF. CDR3 nucleotide sequence: TGTGCCAGCAGCTTAGGACAGACCCAGAGCATTCAGTACTTC.

This clonotype showed up just a few times. The chain recombines TRBV7-3 with TRBJ2-1, with 7 bases matching TRBD2. Germline lookup yields CDR1 SGHTA and CDR2 FQGTGA. This CDR3 spans 16 amino acids. The V and J ends lost 2 bases and 7 bases, in that order; junction bases with no gene match: 11. CDR3 bases: TGTGCCAGCAGCTTATTAACCAGCGGGAAACAGAATGAGCAGTTCTTC. Amino acid sequence: CASSLLTSGKQNEQFF.

The V gene is TRBV20-1, the J gene TRBJ1-2; tentatively, D is TRBD1 (6 bases). This CDR3 spans 13 amino acids. Germline V CDR1 and CDR2: DFQATT, SNEGSKA (reference sequence). V was shortened by 5 bases and J by 7 bases, with 17 bases between the two germline ends. CDR3 coding DNA: TGCAGTGCTCAGGCTCACACAGGGTCTGGCTACACCTTC. Translating gives CSAQAHTGSGYTF.

The chain joins TRBV19 to TRBJ2-7, with D unresolved. V lost 9 bases and J 5 bases, leaving 17 bases between the germline ends. The CDR3 runs 13 residues. Germline CDR1 LNHDA, CDR2 SQIVND (reference sequence). In DNA form, the CDR3 reads TGTGCCAGCAGGAAGGCCGGAGTGGACGAGCAGTACTTC. Its protein is CASRKAGVDEQYF.

This clonotype was counted a single time. The chain combines TRBV7-8 with TRBJ2-7; 7 bases line up with TRBD2. The germline V gene has CDR1 SGHVS and CDR2 FQNEAQ. Trimming cost V 4 bases and J 1 base; bases outside gene matches: 10. The CDR3 has 16 residues. CDR3 sequence (DNA): TGTGCCAGCAGCTCCGAAGGGCGGGAGAGGTCCTACGAGCAGTACTTC. Translating it yields CASSSEGRERSYEQYF. The full variable domain, completed using reference TRBV7-8 and TRBJ2-7, is GAGVSQSPRYKVAKRGQDVALRCDPISGHVSLFWYQQALGQGPEFLTYFQNEAQLDKSGLPSDRFFAERPEGSVSTLKIQRTQQEDSAVYLCASSSEGRERSYEQYFGPGTRLTVT.

The gene calls are TRBV5-3 and TRBJ2-1; 7 bases align to TRBD2. TRBV5-3 is flagged as an ORF with uncertain function. V trimming: 0 bases; J trimming: 7 bases; junction bases outside the gene matches: 7. This CDR3 is built from 15 residues. This chain's CDR3 is CARSLEGAGRNEQFF. The CDR3, as DNA: TGTGCCAGAAGCTTGGAAGGAGCGGGAAGGAATGAGCAGTTCTTC.

Only a few counts were recorded for this clonotype. The chain joins TRBV20-1 to TRBJ2-1; D possibly corresponds to TRBD2 (6 bases). The CDR3 has 14 residues. Germline CDR1 reads DFQATT; CDR2 reads SNEGSKA (reference sequence). V shed 1 base and J shed 6 bases, with 13 bases lying between them. CDR3 nucleotide sequence: TGCAGTGCTAGAGCGGGAGCAGGGCCCAATGAGCAGTTCTTC. Amino acid sequence: CSARAGAGPNEQFF.

The V call is TRBV20-1, the J call TRBJ2-7; D is ambiguous. V lost 5 bases, J lost 3 bases, and 20 bases lay in between. Germline V gives CDR1 DFQATT, CDR2 SNEGSKA (reference sequence). The CDR3 consists of 15 residues. This CDR3 is CSADFGPAGFYEQYF. DNA for the CDR3: TGCAGTGCTGACTTCGGGCCCGCCGGTTTCTACGAGCAGTACTTC.

The rearrangement uses TRBV4-3 and TRBJ2-2; D is unresolved. Germline V gives CDR1 LGHNA, CDR2 YSLEER. The V end was cut by 1 base, the J end by 2 bases, with 5 bases between. The CDR3 length is 14 residues. The CDR3 spells CASSQVTNTGELFF. CDR3 nucleotides: TGCGCCAGCAGCCAAGTAACAAACACCGGGGAGCTGTTTTTT.

V is TRBV5-1 and J is TRBJ1-6, with D tentatively TRBD1 (5 bases). Trimming took 0 bases from V and 6 from J, leaving 10 bases between them. Germline values: CDR1 SGHRS, CDR2 YFSETQ. The CDR3 extends over 15 amino acids. The CDR3 loop is CASSLVTGGNSPLHF. DNA of the CDR3: TGCGCCAGCAGCTTGGTAACAGGCGGTAATTCACCCCTCCACTTT. The whole variable domain, remainder taken from reference TRBV5-1 and TRBJ1-6, is KAGVTQTPRYLIKTRGQQVTLSCSPISGHRSVSWYQQTPGQGLQFLFEYFSETQRNKGNFPGRFSGRQFSNSRSEMNVSTLELGDSALYLCASSLVTGGNSPLHFGNGTRLTVT.

This clonotype was counted at least ten times. This sequence joins TRBV4-3 and TRBJ1-1, with D unclear. V shed 0 bases and J shed 3 bases, with 8 bases lying between them. Germline V CDR1 and CDR2: LGHNA, YSLEER. The CDR3 loop spans 14 amino acids. CDR3 sequence reads: CASSQDLYDTEAFF. In DNA, the CDR3 is TGCGCCAGCAGCCAAGATCTTTACGACACTGAAGCTTTCTTT.

This sequence joins TRBV5-4 and TRBJ2-7, with D perhaps TRBD1 (5 bases). This CDR3 has 14 residues. The V end was cut by 0 bases, the J end by 6 bases, with 13 bases between. Germline V gene lookup returns CDR1 SGHNT and CDR2 YYREEE (reference sequence). CDR3 in amino acids: CASSLGQGIAEQYF. The CDR3 DNA sequence: TGTGCCAGCAGCTTGGGTCAGGGTATCGCCGAGCAGTACTTC.